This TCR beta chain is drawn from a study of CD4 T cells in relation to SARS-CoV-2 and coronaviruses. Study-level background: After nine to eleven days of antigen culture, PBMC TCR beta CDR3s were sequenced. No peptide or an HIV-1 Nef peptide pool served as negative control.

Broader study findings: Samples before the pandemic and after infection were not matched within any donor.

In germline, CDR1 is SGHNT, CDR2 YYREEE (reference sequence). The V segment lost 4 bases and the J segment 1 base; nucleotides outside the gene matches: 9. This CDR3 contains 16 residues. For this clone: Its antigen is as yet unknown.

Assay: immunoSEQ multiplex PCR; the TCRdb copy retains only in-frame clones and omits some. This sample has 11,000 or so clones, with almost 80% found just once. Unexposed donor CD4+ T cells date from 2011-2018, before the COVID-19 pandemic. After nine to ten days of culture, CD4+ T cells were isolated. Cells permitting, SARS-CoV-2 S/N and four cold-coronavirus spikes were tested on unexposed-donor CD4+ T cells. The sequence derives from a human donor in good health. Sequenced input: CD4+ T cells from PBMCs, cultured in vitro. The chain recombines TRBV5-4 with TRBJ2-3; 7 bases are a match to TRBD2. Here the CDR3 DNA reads TGTGCCAGCAGCCCGGCGGGAGTTATGGGCACAGATACGCAGTATTTT. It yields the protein CASSPAGVMGTDTQYF.